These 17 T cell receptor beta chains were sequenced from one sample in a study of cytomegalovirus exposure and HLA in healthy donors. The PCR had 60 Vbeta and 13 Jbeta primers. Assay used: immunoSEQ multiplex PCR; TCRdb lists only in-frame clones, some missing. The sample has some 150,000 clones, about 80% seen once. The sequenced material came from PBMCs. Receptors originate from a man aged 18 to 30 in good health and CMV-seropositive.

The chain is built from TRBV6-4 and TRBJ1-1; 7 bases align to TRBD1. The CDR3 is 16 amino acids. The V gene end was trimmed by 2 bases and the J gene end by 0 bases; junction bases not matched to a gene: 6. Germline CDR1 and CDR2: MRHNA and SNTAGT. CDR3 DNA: TGTGCCAGCAGTGACAGGGGGCTACCTATGAACACTGAAGCTTTCTTT. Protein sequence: CASSDRGLPMNTEAFF.

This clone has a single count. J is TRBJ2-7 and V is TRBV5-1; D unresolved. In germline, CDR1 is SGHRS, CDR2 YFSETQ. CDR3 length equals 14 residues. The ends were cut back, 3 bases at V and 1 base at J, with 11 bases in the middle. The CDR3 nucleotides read TGCGCCAGCAGCTCTCAGGCTGATTCCTACGAGCAGTACTTC. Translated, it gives CASSSQADSYEQYF.

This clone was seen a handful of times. DNA of the CDR3: TGTGCCAGTAGTCCCCTCTCTGGGGCCAACGTCCTGACTTTC. It encodes CASSPLSGANVLTF. The rearrangement uses TRBV19 and TRBJ2-6, with no clear D. Germline V gene lookup returns CDR1 LNHDA and CDR2 SQIVND (reference sequence). The CDR3 contains 14 residues. The V end was cut by 5 bases, the J end by 0 bases, with 5 bases between. Using reference TRBV19 and TRBJ2-6 for the parts outside the CDR3, the full variable domain is DGGITQSPKYLFRKEGQNVTLSCEQNLNHDAMYWYRQDPGQGLRLIYYSQIVNDFQKGDIAEGYSVSREKKESFPLTVTSAQKNPTAFYLCASSPLSGANVLTFGAGSRLTVL.

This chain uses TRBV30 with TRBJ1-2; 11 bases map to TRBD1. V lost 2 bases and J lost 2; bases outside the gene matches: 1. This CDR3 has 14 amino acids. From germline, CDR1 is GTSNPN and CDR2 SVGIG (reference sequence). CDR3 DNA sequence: TGTGCCTGGAGTCGGGACAGGGGGAACTATGGCTACACCTTC. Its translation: CAWSRDRGNYGYTF.

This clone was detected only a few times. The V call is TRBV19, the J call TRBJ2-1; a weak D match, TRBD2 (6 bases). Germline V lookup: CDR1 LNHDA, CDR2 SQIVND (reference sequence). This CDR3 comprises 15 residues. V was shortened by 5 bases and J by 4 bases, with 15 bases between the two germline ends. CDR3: CASSPTEGRYNEQFF. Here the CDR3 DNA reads TGTGCCAGTAGTCCGACGGAGGGCCGGTACAATGAGCAGTTCTTC.

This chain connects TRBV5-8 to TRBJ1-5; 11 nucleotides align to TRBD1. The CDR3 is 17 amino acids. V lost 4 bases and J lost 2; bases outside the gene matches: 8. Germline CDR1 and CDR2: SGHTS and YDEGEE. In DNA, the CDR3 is TGTGCCAGCAGCCTGGGACAGGGGGTGATGGGCAATCAGCCCCAGCATTTT. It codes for CASSLGQGVMGNQPQHF. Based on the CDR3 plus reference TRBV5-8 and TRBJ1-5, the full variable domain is EAGVTQSPTHLIKTRGQQATLRCSPISGHTSVYWYQQALGLGLQFLLWYDEGEERNRGNFPPRFSGRQFPNYSSELNVNALELEDSALYLCASSLGQGVMGNQPQHFGDGTRLSIL.

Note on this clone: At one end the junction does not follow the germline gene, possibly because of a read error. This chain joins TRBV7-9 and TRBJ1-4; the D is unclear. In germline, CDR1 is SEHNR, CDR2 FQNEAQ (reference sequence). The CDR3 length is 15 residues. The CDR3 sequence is CSSSPSGSINEKLFF. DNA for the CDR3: TGTTCCAGCAGCCCATCCGGGAGCATTAATGAAAAACTGTTTTTT.

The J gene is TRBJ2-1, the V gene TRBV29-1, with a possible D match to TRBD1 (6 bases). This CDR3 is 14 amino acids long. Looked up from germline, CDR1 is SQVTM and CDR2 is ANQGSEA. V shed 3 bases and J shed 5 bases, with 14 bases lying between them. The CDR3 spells CSVEVTGPHNEQFF. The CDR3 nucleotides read TGCAGCGTTGAGGTCACAGGGCCGCACAATGAGCAGTTCTTC.

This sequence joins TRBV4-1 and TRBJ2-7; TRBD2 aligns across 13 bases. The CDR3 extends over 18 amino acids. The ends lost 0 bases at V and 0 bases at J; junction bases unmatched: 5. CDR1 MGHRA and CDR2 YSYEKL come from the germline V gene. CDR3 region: CASSQDTSGRDISYEQYF. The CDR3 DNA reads TGCGCCAGCAGCCAAGATACTAGCGGGAGGGACATCTCCTACGAGCAGTACTTC.

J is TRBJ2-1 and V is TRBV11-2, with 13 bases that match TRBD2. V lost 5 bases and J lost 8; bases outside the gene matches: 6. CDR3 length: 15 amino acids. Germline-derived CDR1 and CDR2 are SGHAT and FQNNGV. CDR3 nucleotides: TGTGCCAGCAGCGTAACTAGCGGGAGGGCCTATGAGCAGTTCTTC. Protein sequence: CASSVTSGRAYEQFF. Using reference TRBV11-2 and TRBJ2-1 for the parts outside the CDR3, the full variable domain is EAGVAQSPRYKIIEKRQSVAFWCNPISGHATLYWYQQILGQGPKLLIQFQNNGVVDDSQLPKDRFSAERLKGVDSTLKIQPAKLEDSAVYLCASSVTSGRAYEQFFGPGTRLTVL.

CDR3 loop: CSVARGGNTEAFF. CDR3 in DNA: TGCAGCGTTGCGAGGGGGGGGAACACTGAAGCTTTCTTT. The chain has TRBV29-1 and TRBJ1-1; possible D gene TRBD1, 6 bases. Trimming cost V 4 bases and J 1 base, with 10 bases left between them. This CDR3 has 13 amino acids. Germline CDR1 is SQVTM and CDR2 is ANQGSEA.

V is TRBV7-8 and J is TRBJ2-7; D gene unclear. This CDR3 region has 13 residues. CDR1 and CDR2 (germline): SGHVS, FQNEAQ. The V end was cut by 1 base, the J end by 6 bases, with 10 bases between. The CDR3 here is CASSLEYSGEQYF. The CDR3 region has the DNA TGTGCCAGCAGCTTAGAGTATTCGGGCGAGCAGTACTTC.

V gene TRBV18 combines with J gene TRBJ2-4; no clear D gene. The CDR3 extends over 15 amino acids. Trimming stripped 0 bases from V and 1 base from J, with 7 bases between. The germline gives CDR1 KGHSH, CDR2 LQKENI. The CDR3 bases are TGTGCCAGCTCACCACCGTCGGAGGCCAAAAACATTCAGTACTTC. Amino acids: CASSPPSEAKNIQYF.

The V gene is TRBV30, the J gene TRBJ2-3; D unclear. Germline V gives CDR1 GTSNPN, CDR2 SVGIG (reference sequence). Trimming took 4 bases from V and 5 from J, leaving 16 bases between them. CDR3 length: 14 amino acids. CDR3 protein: CAWNFGWRRDTQYF. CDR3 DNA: TGTGCCTGGAATTTTGGCTGGAGAAGAGATACGCAGTATTTT.

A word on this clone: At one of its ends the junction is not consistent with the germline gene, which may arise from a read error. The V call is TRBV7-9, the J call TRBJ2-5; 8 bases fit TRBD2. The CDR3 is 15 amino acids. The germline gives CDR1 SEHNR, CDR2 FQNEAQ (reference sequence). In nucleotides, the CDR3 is TGTTCCAGCAGCTTAGAGGGGCTAGCGGGAGAGACCCAGTACTTC. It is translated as CSSSLEGLAGETQYF.

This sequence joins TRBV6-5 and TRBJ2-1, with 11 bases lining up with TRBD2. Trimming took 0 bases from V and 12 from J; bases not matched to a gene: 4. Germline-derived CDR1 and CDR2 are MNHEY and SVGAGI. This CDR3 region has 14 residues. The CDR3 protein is CASSYSFTSGRQFF. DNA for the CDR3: TGTGCCAGCAGTTACTCTTTCACTAGCGGGAGGCAGTTCTTC.

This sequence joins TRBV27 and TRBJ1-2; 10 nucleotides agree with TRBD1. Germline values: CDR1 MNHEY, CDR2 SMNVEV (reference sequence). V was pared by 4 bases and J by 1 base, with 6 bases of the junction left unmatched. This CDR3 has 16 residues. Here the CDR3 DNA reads TGTGCCAGCAGTTCGGACAGGGGGAACCGTAACTATGGCTACACCTTC. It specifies CASSSDRGNRNYGYTF.